The 13 T cell receptor beta chains listed next were all sequenced from one sample in a study of OX40 agonist ivuxolimab in advanced cancers. Data came from immunoSEQ multiplex PCR; TCRdb stores just in-frame clones and leaves some out. This sample has around 40,000 clones; around 80% occur once, and the top ten carry just over 5%. The material was CD4+ or CD8+ T cells sorted from blood, obtained in a trial of the OX40 agonist ivuxolimab. These TCRs come from an adult with an advanced solid tumor such as melanoma, head and neck, liver or kidney cancer.

The J gene is TRBJ1-4, the V gene TRBV28; TRBD1 matches at 7 bases. CDR1 is MDHEN, CDR2 SYDVKM, per germline. The CDR3 covers 14 residues. With V trimmed by 7 bases and J by 8 bases, 10 bases remained unmatched. The CDR3 nucleotides are TGTGCCAGCACCTCCTACAGGGGAGGCGAAAAACTGTTTTTT. Its translation: CASTSYRGGEKLFF.

This rearrangement joins TRBV19 to TRBJ1-1, with D perhaps matching TRBD1 (6 bases). Germline V CDR1 and CDR2: LNHDA, SQIVND (reference sequence). The CDR3 has 14 amino acids. Trimming pared 3 bases from V and 1 base from J, leaving 9 bases between. CDR3 protein: CASSMMGQNTEAFF. CDR3 coding DNA: TGTGCCAGTAGTATGATGGGACAGAACACTGAAGCTTTCTTT.

The V call is TRBV9, the J call TRBJ2-3; D perhaps matches TRBD2 (7 bases). Germline values: CDR1 SGDLS, CDR2 YYNGEE. V was shortened by 4 bases and J by 6 bases, with 18 bases between the two germline ends. The CDR3 is 15 residues long. The CDR3 DNA reads as TGTGCCAGCAGCCCCAGGGGCGGGAGTGGGGATACGCAGTATTTT. This gives the protein CASSPRGGSGDTQYF. The complete variable domain, with remaining parts taken from reference TRBV9 and TRBJ2-3, reads DSGVTQTPKHLITATGQRVTLRCSPRSGDLSVYWYQQSLDQGLQFLIQYYNGEERAKGNILERFSAQQFPDLHSELNLSSLELGDSALYFCASSPRGGSGDTQYFGPGTRLTVL.

The chain couples TRBV18 to TRBJ2-3; D remains ambiguous. The CDR3 is 14 residues long. V was pared by 2 bases and J by 0 bases, with 6 bases between. The germline V gene has CDR1 KGHSH and CDR2 LQKENI. CDR3 in amino acids: CASSPFRSTDTQYF. The CDR3 DNA reads as TGTGCCAGCTCACCATTTAGGAGCACAGATACGCAGTATTTT.

The genes are TRBV6-1 and TRBJ1-2, with 8 bases that match TRBD1. With 6 bases clipped from V and 4 bases from J, the junction kept 7 bases outside the gene matches. Germline V CDR1 and CDR2: MNHNS, SASEGT. This CDR3 contains 14 residues. CDR3 DNA: TGTGCCAGCAGGACAGGACAGGGAAGCTATGGCTACACCTTC. Its translation is CASRTGQGSYGYTF.

This clone came up a few times. The chain combines TRBV5-8 with TRBJ2-4; TRBD1 is a possible D gene (6 bases). The V end was cut by 1 base, the J end by 1 base, with 6 bases between. CDR3 length: 14 residues. CDR1 and CDR2 (germline): SGHTS, YDEGEE. The CDR3, as DNA: TGTGCCAGCAGCTTGAGGGGGGCCAAAAACATTCAGTACTTC. This translates into CASSLRGAKNIQYF.

V is TRBV30 and J is TRBJ1-1; no clear D gene. V gave up 4 bases and J gave up 11 bases, with 11 bases separating them. Looked up from germline, CDR1 is GTSNPN and CDR2 is SVGIG (reference sequence). The CDR3 has 10 residues. Here the CDR3 DNA reads TGTGCCTGGACTAGTTCCCCGGCTTTCTTT. It is translated as CAWTSSPAFF.

The chain has TRBV14 and TRBJ2-7; no definite D call. The CDR3 loop spans 13 amino acids. V was clipped by 3 bases and J by 2 bases, with 8 bases between them. Germline-derived CDR1 and CDR2 are SGHDN and FVKESK. The CDR3 DNA reads TGTGCCAGCAGCCATCGAAACACCTACGAGCAGTACTTC. It encodes CASSHRNTYEQYF.

The chain employs TRBV13 and TRBJ1-1; D unclear. The V end was cut by 6 bases, the J end by 2 bases, with 13 bases between. In germline, CDR1 is PRHDT, CDR2 FYEKMQ (reference sequence). The CDR3 has 14 residues. CDR3 protein: CASRKFGSNTEAFF. For the CDR3, the DNA is TGTGCCAGCAGAAAATTCGGGTCAAACACTGAAGCTTTCTTT.

The rearrangement joins TRBV27 to TRBJ2-3; TRBD1 agrees at 9 bases. The CDR3 totals 14 residues. Looked up from germline, CDR1 is MNHEY and CDR2 is SMNVEV (reference sequence). J gave up 7 bases and V 6 bases, and 8 bases lay outside the gene matches. The CDR3 loop is CASRGTGRTNTQYF. The CDR3 bases are TGTGCCAGCAGGGGGACAGGGAGGACGAATACGCAGTATTTT.

The V gene is TRBV6-1, the J gene TRBJ1-5; D is ambiguous. This CDR3 region has 15 residues. Trimming pared 4 bases from V and 0 bases from J, leaving 10 bases between. Germline CDR1 MNHNS, CDR2 SASEGT. The CDR3 coding sequence is TGTGCCAGCAGTGCCCGACGGTATAGCAATCAGCCCCAGCATTTT. Translated: CASSARRYSNQPQHF.

This clone appeared a few times. The chain is built from TRBV5-1 and TRBJ2-1; 10 positions match TRBD1. This CDR3 has 19 residues. V shed 4 bases, J shed 4 bases, and the junction held 17 bases outside the gene matches. Germline V CDR1 and CDR2: SGHRS, YFSETQ. CDR3 protein: CASSPGQGGVVSLYNEQFF. CDR3 in DNA: TGCGCCAGCAGCCCAGGACAGGGGGGCGTAGTATCCCTATACAATGAGCAGTTCTTC.

The V call is TRBV5-6, the J call TRBJ2-7, with a possible D match to TRBD2 (5 bases). The germline gives CDR1 SGHDT, CDR2 YYEEEE. The CDR3 contains 13 residues. Trimming cost V 4 bases and J 2 bases, with 10 bases left between them. The CDR3 loop reads CASSAGATYEQYF. DNA of the CDR3: TGTGCCAGCAGCGCGGGCGCCACCTACGAGCAGTACTTC.